This TCR beta chain appears in the sequencing data of a study of T cells after yellow fever vaccination. This clonotype has a count of ten or more. Its antigen is as yet unknown. Whole-study findings and limits: Within FACS-sorted repertoires, abundant clonotypes contaminating from the bulk population could be present.

TCR cDNA, made by 5'RACE template switching, carried an added universal primer site and UMIs. TCRdb re-called the 5' RACE reads through MiXCR, storing one row per CDR3 protein. Of about 360,000 distinct CDR3 sequences listed, approximately 5.7% were seen once; the top ten hold 14% to 15%. Trimming took 3 bases from V and 9 from J; bases not matched to a gene: 9. The CDR3 is 15 residues long. Germline V gene lookup returns CDR1 MGHRA and CDR2 YSYEKL. The sequences come from PBMCs, collected 5 days after the yellow fever booster vaccination. The genes are TRBV4-1 and TRBJ2-1; 9 bases line up with TRBD2. The TCR sequence derives from a man in his thirties or forties who received the YFV17D yellow fever vaccine. The DNA for the CDR3 is TGCGCCAGCAGCCAGGGAGGGACTAGCTCCACTGAGCAGTTCTTC. Its protein product is CASSQGGTSSTEQFF.